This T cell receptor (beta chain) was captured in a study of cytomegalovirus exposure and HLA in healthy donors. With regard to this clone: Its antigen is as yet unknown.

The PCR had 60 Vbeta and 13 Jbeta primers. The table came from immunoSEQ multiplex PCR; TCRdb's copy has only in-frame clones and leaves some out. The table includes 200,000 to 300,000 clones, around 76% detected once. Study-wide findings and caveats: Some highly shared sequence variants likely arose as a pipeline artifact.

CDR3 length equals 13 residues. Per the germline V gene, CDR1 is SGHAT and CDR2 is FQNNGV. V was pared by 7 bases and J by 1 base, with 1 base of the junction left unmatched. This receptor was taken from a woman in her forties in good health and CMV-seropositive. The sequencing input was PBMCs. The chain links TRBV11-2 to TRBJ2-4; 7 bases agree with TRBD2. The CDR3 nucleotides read TGTGCCAGCAACGGGGGGGCCAAAAACATTCAGTACTTC. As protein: CASNGGAKNIQYF. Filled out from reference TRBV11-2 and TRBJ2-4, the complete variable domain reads EAGVAQSPRYKIIEKRQSVAFWCNPISGHATLYWYQQILGQGPKLLIQFQNNGVVDDSQLPKDRFSAERLKGVDSTLKIQPAKLEDSAVYLCASNGGAKNIQYFGAGTRLSVL.